This TCR beta chain was profiled in a study of response to subunit inactivated influenza vaccine. General study results and limits: Few new T cells, the authors suggested, are recruited by each seasonal influenza vaccination.

V shed 6 bases and J shed 4 bases, with 16 bases lying between them. There are 14 residues in the CDR3. A single record per CDR3 protein comes from TCRdb applying MiXCR to the RT-PCR reads. The data contain fewer than 700,000 distinct CDR3 sequences, under 15% of them singletons. Details on this clonotype: Its antigen remains unidentified.

The TCR comes from a man aged 50 to 60 who received an inactivated influenza vaccine. The material sequenced was PBMCs from blood, taken 40 to 50 days after vaccination. The chain employs TRBV12-3 or TRBV12-4 and TRBJ2-7, with D possibly TRBD1 on 6 matching bases. This CDR3 is CASSWTASHYEQYF. The CDR3 coding sequence is TGTGCCAGCAGCTGGACAGCCTCTCATTACGAGCAGTACTTC.